The text below deals with one TCR beta chain. Its antigen remains unidentified. Nothing much larger sits one base from this clone, and base qualities are not available. The library was produced with PCR. Sequenced on a NextSeq 500. Preparation of bulk TCR libraries followed a previously described approach, with the TCR primers listed in Table S5. Purification of total RNA was performed with the Qiagen AllPrep DNA/RNA kit. Before analysis, reads from multiple sequencing runs of one library were combined. In the source study's methods: Reads were retained only if an exact TCR constant sequence was present, and the retained reads were trimmed to 150 nt and grouped according to their 12-nt molecular barcodes. Reads in each barcode group were sub-clustered using a 15% Levenshtein threshold, and a quality-weighted consensus sequence was built for each RNA molecule. Non-functional sequences were removed, as were lower-count sequences one edit away from another. On the basis of fitting two negative binomial distributions, barcode sub-clusters with fewer than 20% of the maximum read count were discarded. The public reads were reprocessed in TCRdb via fastp at Q25 and MiXCR, keeping in-frame beta chains. Rows with a matching CDR3 protein are joined into one entry that keeps the most common DNA and genes. For this entry, the V and J calls and clone size follow TCRdb and not the study's own pipeline. This sample comprises about 630,000 distinct CDR3 sequences, about 25% of them detected only once. The ten largest clones represent 0.6% to 0.9% of the sample.

Including the terminal cysteine and phenylalanine, the CDR3 comprises 16 residues. The only DNA kept is the CDR3, 48 bases in frame from the first base. From the germline V gene, CDR1 is LGHNA and CDR2 is YSLEER. V sheds 6 bases and J sheds 2 bases, leaving 16 bases between their ends. The sample belongs to a study of molecular identifiers for immune sequencing clone quantification (dated by TCRdb to the late 2010s). About the investigation overall: For a replicate experiment, the RNA from either approximately 20,000 or 100,000 naive CD8 T cells was divided into five aliquots, and four of those aliquots went on to sequencing. CD8 T cells were used in a methods study to benchmark molecular-identifier clustering-based TCR repertoire sequencing (MIDCIRS) and TCR RNA copy counting.

Findings and caveats that apply to the study as a whole: Modeling gave about three recovered TCR RNA copies per cell versus around 9.9 by digital PCR, implying approximately 32% capture efficiency. When barcode sub-clustering was not used, chimeric consensus sequences inflated TCR diversity, with chimeras reaching as high as 47%. In CMV-specific effector cells, clones with more than 20 RNA copies accounted for over 97% of molecules, whereas in naive cells such clones accounted for under 1%. Spiked-in Jurkat TCR RNA (approximately 10 copies' worth), which is not part of the donor repertoire, was contained in the naive libraries. Highly expanded clone sizes could be underestimated if identical TCR molecules share a barcode. Spiked-in Jurkat TCR RNA equal to a single cell's worth was reported to be detectable even within one million naive CD8 T cells.

Libraries of naive CD8 T cells were generated from roughly 20,000 to 1,000,000 sorted cells, with 10%, 30% or 50% of the purified RNA used. On a BD FACSAria II, naive CD8 T cells were FACS-sorted as CD8+CD4-CCR7+CD45RA+ and collected into RLT Plus buffer. Detection sensitivity was tested by spiking Jurkat RNA equal to ten TCR copies' worth into samples containing 20,000-1,000,000 naive CD8 T cells. Enrichment of CD8 T cells was performed with RosetteSep CD8+ T Cell Enrichment Cocktail and Ficoll-Paque, after which ACK red cell lysis was carried out. The V gene is TRBV4-3 and the J gene is TRBJ2-2, with the D gene call left open. The TCR comes from a human donor in good health. Some libraries in this study had Jurkat cell RNA spiked in. Sequenced: naive CD8+ T cells from blood, with Jurkat cell RNA spiked in. The cell subset or site tag for this specimen amounts to: FACS-sorted CD8+CD4-CCR7+CD45RA+ naive T cells. CDR3 sequence: CASSPDPKTNTGELFF. The base sequence is TGCGCCAGCAGTCCGGACCCCAAAACCAACACCGGGGAGCTGTTTTTT.